A selection of T cell receptor beta chains follows, all from one sample in a study of blood T cell repertoires in COVID-19. Produced via immunoSEQ multiplex PCR; TCRdb's table is partial and in-frame only. The sample lists over 100,000 clones, 70% to 90% seen once, with approximately 1.5% in the top ten. The specimen was peripheral blood. The receptors shown here come from a man aged 40-50 years with acute or convalescent COVID-19. The CDR3 runs from the conserved cysteine through the conserved F or W. The D gene is left open where the match is weak.

CDR3 protein: CAWSGQGLSYEQYF
CDR3 DNA: TGTGCCTGGAGTGGTCAGGGATTATCGTACGAGCAGTACTTC
V gene: TRBV30
D gene: NA
J gene: TRBJ2-7

CDR3 protein: CASSLDGGATYNEQFF
CDR3 DNA: TGTGCCAGCAGCTTAGATGGGGGGGCCACCTACAATGAGCAGTTCTTC
V gene: TRBV7-8
D gene: NA
J gene: TRBJ2-1

CDR3 protein: CASSLSSSGRAFF
CDR3 DNA: TGTGCCAGCAGCTTAAGTTCCTCAGGTCGAGCTTTCTTT
V gene: TRBV7-3
D gene: NA
J gene: TRBJ1-1

CDR3 protein: CASSERFTDTQYF
CDR3 DNA: TGTGCCAGCAGTGAGCGGTTCACAGATACGCAGTATTTT
V gene: TRBV28
D gene: NA
J gene: TRBJ2-3

CDR3 protein: CASSVAGASSFNYGYTF
CDR3 DNA: TGTGCCAGCAGCGTAGCAGGGGCGAGTTCCTTTAACTATGGCTACACCTTC
V gene: TRBV9
D gene: NA
J gene: TRBJ1-2

CDR3 protein: CASSLGSAGQETQYF
CDR3 DNA: TGTGCCAGCAGCTTGGGGTCCGCTGGGCAGGAGACCCAGTACTTC
V gene: TRBV5-5
D gene: NA
J gene: TRBJ2-5

CDR3 protein: CASSLTPRTVLRGATQYF
CDR3 DNA: TGTGCCAGCAGCTTAACCCCTAGGACGGTACTACGTGGGGCGACCCAGTACTTC
V gene: TRBV11-2
D gene: NA
J gene: TRBJ2-5

CDR3 protein: CASSLVASSGQDTQYF
CDR3 DNA: TGTGCCAGCAGCTTAGTGGCGTCTAGCGGTCAGGATACGCAGTATTTT
V gene: TRBV11-2
D gene: TRBD2
J gene: TRBJ2-3

CDR3 protein: CASSEIAGHTEAFF
CDR3 DNA: TGCGCCAGCAGTGAGATAGCAGGGCACACTGAAGCTTTCTTT
V gene: TRBV10-1
D gene: NA
J gene: TRBJ1-1

CDR3 protein: CASSTGLAGIQTGELFF
CDR3 DNA: TGCGCCAGCAGCACGGGACTAGCGGGTATACAAACCGGGGAGCTGTTTTTT
V gene: TRBV4-1
D gene: TRBD2
J gene: TRBJ2-2

CDR3 protein: CASSLDRGQGGYTF
CDR3 DNA: TGTGCCAGCAGTCTCGACAGGGGGCAAGGGGGCTACACCTTC
V gene: TRBV6-5
D gene: TRBD1
J gene: TRBJ1-2

CDR3 protein: CATSVGPGHDYEQYF
CDR3 DNA: TGTGCCACCAGTGTCGGCCCGGGACACGACTACGAGCAGTACTTC
V gene: TRBV15
D gene: NA
J gene: TRBJ2-7

CDR3 protein: CSALGVSATPKLDTQYF
CDR3 DNA: TGCAGCGCCTTAGGGGTCTCCGCGACTCCAAAGCTAGATACGCAGTATTTT
V gene: TRBV29-1
D gene: NA
J gene: TRBJ2-3

CDR3 protein: CASSPRGGGNTIYF
CDR3 DNA: TGCGCCAGCAGCCCTCGGGGGGGAGGAAACACCATATATTTT
V gene: TRBV5-1
D gene: NA
J gene: TRBJ1-3